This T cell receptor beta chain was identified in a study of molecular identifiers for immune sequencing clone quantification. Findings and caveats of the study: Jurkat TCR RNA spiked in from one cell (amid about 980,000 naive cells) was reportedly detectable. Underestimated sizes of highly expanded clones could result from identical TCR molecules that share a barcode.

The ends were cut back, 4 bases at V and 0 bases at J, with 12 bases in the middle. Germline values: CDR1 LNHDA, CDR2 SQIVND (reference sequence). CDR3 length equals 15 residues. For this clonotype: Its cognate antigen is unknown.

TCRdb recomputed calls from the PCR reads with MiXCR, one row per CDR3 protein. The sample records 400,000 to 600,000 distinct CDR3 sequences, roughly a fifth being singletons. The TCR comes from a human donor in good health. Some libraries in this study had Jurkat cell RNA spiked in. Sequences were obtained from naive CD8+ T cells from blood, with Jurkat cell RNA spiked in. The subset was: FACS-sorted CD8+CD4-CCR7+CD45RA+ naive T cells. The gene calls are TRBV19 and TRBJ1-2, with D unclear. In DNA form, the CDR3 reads TGTGCCAGTAGTACCTGGACTGAAGCTAACTATGGCTACACCTTC. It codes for CASSTWTEANYGYTF. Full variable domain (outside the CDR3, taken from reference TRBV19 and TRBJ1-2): DGGITQSPKYLFRKEGQNVTLSCEQNLNHDAMYWYRQDPGQGLRLIYYSQIVNDFQKGDIAEGYSVSREKKESFPLTVTSAQKNPTAFYLCASSTWTEANYGYTFGSGTRLTVV.